Shown below are 9 T cell receptor beta chains from a single sample sequenced in a study of human T cells and chemical hapten exposure. Specified time point: patch test 1, 2 weeks after DPC sensitization. This sample's treatment: therapeutic diphenylcyclopropenone sensitization with weekly scalp DPC. TCRdb recomputed calls from the RACE reads with MiXCR, one row per CDR3 protein. The data contain 300,000 to 350,000 distinct CDR3 sequences, under 9% of them seen just once; the ten biggest clones take up around 8.2%. The source was whole blood, collected in connection with sensitization to the hapten diphenylcyclopropenone (DPC). The receptors originated from a woman under 30 with alopecia areata. Some clones in this sample may be carry-over from other donors' samples.

This clonotype was observed at least ten times. This rearrangement joins TRBV12-3 or TRBV12-4 to TRBJ2-6; TRBD1 or TRBD2 may be the D gene (5 bases each). This CDR3 is 15 amino acids long. V gave up 3 bases and J gave up 4 bases, with 10 bases separating them. CDR3 nucleotides: TGTGCCAGCAGTTTCGGGGCTGGAGGGGCCAACGTCCTGACTTTC. Its translation is CASSFGAGGANVLTF.

This clonotype came up many times. The J gene is TRBJ1-1, the V gene TRBV18; 8 positions agree with TRBD1. This CDR3 is 13 amino acids long. Germline-derived CDR1 and CDR2 are KGHSH and LQKENI. Trimming at V came to 6 bases and at J to 4 bases, leaving 4 bases not matched to a gene. CDR3 loop: CASSPQGATEAFF. The DNA for the CDR3 is TGTGCCAGCTCCCCCCAGGGGGCCACTGAAGCTTTCTTT.

This clonotype was recorded many times. The chain carries TRBV28 and TRBJ1-5; weak D call: TRBD1 (5 bases). The V and J ends lost 4 bases and 0 bases respectively, with 13 bases between them. In germline, CDR1 is MDHEN, CDR2 SYDVKM. The length of the CDR3 is 16 residues. CDR3 loop: CASSSFGGYSNQPQHF. CDR3 in DNA: TGTGCCAGCAGTTCATTCGGGGGTTATAGCAATCAGCCCCAGCATTTT.

This clonotype was detected ten times or more. The J gene is TRBJ1-6, the V gene TRBV12-3 or TRBV12-4; perhaps TRBD1 as D (6 bases). The CDR3 spans 15 residues. The ends were cut back, 6 bases at V and 7 bases at J, with 16 bases in the middle. This CDR3 is CASSGGGSQNSPLHF. The CDR3 nucleotides read TGTGCCAGCAGCGGTGGGGGCAGCCAGAATTCACCCCTCCACTTT.

This clonotype occurred many times. Sequence at one end of the junction differs from germline and may be a read error. V is TRBV7-9 and J is TRBJ2-3; D unresolved. Germline V gene lookup returns CDR1 SEHNR and CDR2 FQNEAQ (reference sequence). The CDR3 is 13 residues long. As DNA, the CDR3 is TGCGCCAGCAGCTTGGGTCGCACAGATACGCAGTATTTT. Encoded protein: CASSLGRTDTQYF.

This clonotype has a count of ten or more. The V gene is TRBV28, the J gene TRBJ2-6; D is possibly TRBD1 (6 bases). V lost 11 bases to trimming and J lost 2 bases, with 13 bases between them. This CDR3 region has 14 residues. In germline, CDR1 is MDHEN, CDR2 SYDVKM. CDR3: CASGQPAGANVLTF. The DNA of the CDR3 is TGTGCCTCCGGACAGCCCGCTGGGGCCAACGTCCTGACTTTC.

In its sample, this clonotype was seen many times. The chain links TRBV7-3 to TRBJ2-1; TRBD2 might be the D (5 bases). Deletions cut 1 base from V and 7 bases from J, with 17 bases between. The CDR3 is made up of 16 amino acids. Germline lookup yields CDR1 SGHTA and CDR2 FQGTGA. CDR3 in DNA: TGTGCCAGCAGCTTAAGGTTCACCCGGGGTGCAAATGAGCAGTTCTTC. Translating it yields CASSLRFTRGANEQFF.

The chain has TRBV20-1 and TRBJ2-7, with TRBD2 matching 11 bases. The J segment lost 5 bases and the V segment lost 0 bases, leaving 6 bases of the junction unmatched. Germline-derived CDR1 and CDR2 are DFQATT and SNEGSKA (reference sequence). The CDR3 runs 15 residues. In DNA form, the CDR3 reads TGCAGTGCTAGAGATACAGGGACTAGCGGTAACGAGCAGTACTTC. Translation: CSARDTGTSGNEQYF.

This clonotype was detected ten times or more. The genes are TRBV5-1 and TRBJ2-5; the D is unclear. Per germline, CDR1 SGHRS and CDR2 YFSETQ. The CDR3 covers 11 residues. Trimming shortened V by 3 bases and J by 3 bases, and 3 bases separated the two germline ends. The CDR3 DNA follows: TGCGCCAGCAGCTATAAAGAGACCCAGTACTTC. Its translation is CASSYKETQYF.